Given below is one T cell receptor (beta chain) in context. This CDR3 has 15 residues. V was clipped by 6 bases and J by 3 bases, with 14 bases between them. Germline V gene sequence: CDR1 LNHDA, CDR2 SQIVND (reference sequence). cDNA came from approximately 0.5 to 1 ug RNA primed by random hexamers. In TCRdb, the immunoSEQ multiplex PCR reads were re-called with MiXCR into one record per CDR3 protein. The sample yields roughly 200,000 distinct CDR3 sequences, 85% to 95% seen once. This record belongs to a study of CD8 T cells in Susac syndrome. CD8+ and CD4+ T cells taken from blood had their TCR beta sequenced. Negative isolation yielded CD4+ and CD8+ T cells, and FACS enriched TEMRA cells.

Sequencing was carried out using CD8+ T cells from PBMCs. The TCR was taken from a human donor with multiple sclerosis. V usage is TRBV19 and J usage is TRBJ2-2; D unresolved. The CDR3 DNA reads as TGTGCCAGTAGCCCGTCTCACGGATACACCGGGGAGCTGTTTTTT. Translating gives CASSPSHGYTGELFF.